Below, 8 T cell receptor beta chains from the same sample are listed, as sequenced in a study of blood T cell repertoires in COVID-19. Sequencing used immunoSEQ multiplex PCR; TCRdb keeps in-frame clones, though not all of them. The data show about 190,000 clones, with 84% seen just once and 15% to 20% held by the top ten. The sample taken for sequencing was peripheral blood. These receptors originate from a human donor in a cohort sampled during active COVID-19.

The chain joins TRBV5-4 to TRBJ2-5; 11 positions agree with TRBD2. The V gene's germline CDR1 is SGHNT and CDR2 YYREEE (reference sequence). Germline trimming cut 4 bases from V and 5 bases from J; bases unmatched to any gene: 4. CDR3 length: 14 residues. The CDR3: CASSTSGSGETQYF. The DNA for the CDR3 is TGTGCCAGCAGCACTAGCGGGAGTGGGGAGACCCAGTACTTC.

The chain has TRBV2 and TRBJ2-5; possible D gene TRBD2, 6 bases. Deletions cut 4 bases from V and 5 bases from J, with 11 bases between. This CDR3 is 13 amino acids long. Germline lookup yields CDR1 SNHLY and CDR2 FYNNEI. CDR3: CASSVRGGETQYF. In DNA form, the CDR3 reads TGTGCCAGCAGTGTACGAGGAGGGGAGACCCAGTACTTC.

The V gene is TRBV4-1, the J gene TRBJ2-5; D remains unclear. Trimming left V 3 bases short and J 5 bases short, with 19 bases between. Germline-derived CDR1 and CDR2 are MGHRA and YSYEKL. The CDR3 loop spans 16 amino acids. The chain's CDR3 is CASSQTLLAGRETQYF. CDR3 in DNA: TGCGCCAGCAGCCAGACACTCTTGGCAGGCCGGGAGACCCAGTACTTC.

This rearrangement joins TRBV19 to TRBJ1-2, with 7 bases lining up with TRBD1. There are 13 residues in the CDR3. V was clipped by 8 bases and J by 8 bases; unmatched bases: 11. Germline CDR1 is LNHDA and CDR2 is SQIVND (reference sequence). This CDR3 is CASSDRAQWGYTF. DNA of the CDR3: TGTGCCAGTTCCGACAGGGCGCAGTGGGGCTACACCTTC.

The sample holds one count of this clone. The chain has TRBV5-1 and TRBJ2-4, with 7 positions matching TRBD1. Trimming cost V 4 bases and J 9 bases; bases outside gene matches: 10. In germline, CDR1 is SGHRS, CDR2 YFSETQ. This CDR3 spans 14 amino acids. CDR3 loop: CASSPRTGRGIQYF. CDR3 DNA: TGCGCCAGCAGCCCTAGGACAGGCCGGGGCATTCAGTACTTC.

The chain combines TRBV19 with TRBJ1-2; no firm D call. The CDR3 has 15 residues. Germline CDR1 and CDR2: LNHDA and SQIVND (reference sequence). V was pared by 4 bases and J by 1 base, with 13 bases between. The CDR3 nucleotides read TGTGCCAGTAGTAGGAGAGGAACTATTAACTATGGCTACACCTTC. This sequence encodes CASSRRGTINYGYTF.

The chain links TRBV28 to TRBJ2-3, with D possibly matching TRBD2 (5 bases). V dropped 4 bases and J dropped 4 bases, with 12 bases sitting between them. Germline lookup yields CDR1 MDHEN and CDR2 SYDVKM. The CDR3 totals 14 residues. DNA for the CDR3: TGTGCCAGCAGTTCTCCCCCACTAGCAGATACGCAGTATTTT. Translated, it gives CASSSPPLADTQYF. Full variable domain (remainder filled in from reference TRBV28 and TRBJ2-3): DVKVTQSSRYLVKRTGEKVFLECVQDMDHENMFWYRQDPGLGLRLIYFSYDVKMKEKGDIPEGYSVSREKKERFSLILESASTNQTSMYLCASSSPPLADTQYFGPGTRLTVL.

The V call is TRBV2, the J call TRBJ1-2, with 12 bases fitting TRBD1. This CDR3 is 15 amino acids long. Germline trimming cut 8 bases from V and 0 bases from J; bases unmatched to any gene: 4. From germline, CDR1 is SNHLY and CDR2 FYNNEI. The CDR3 loop is CASGTGGISNYGYTF. The DNA for the CDR3 is TGTGCCAGCGGGACAGGGGGCATCTCTAACTATGGCTACACCTTC.